Shown below are 7 T cell receptor beta chains from a single sample sequenced in a study of shared clonotypes between healthy human individuals (dated by TCRdb to 2018 to 2021). Library preparation was by the immunoSEQ multiplex PCR assay. TCRdb limited this immuneACCESS table to in-frame rearrangements with V and J called. A share of clones is missing; checked studies link under half to unresolved V genes, and the rest is unexplained. The sample records 2 million to 3 million clones, 80% to 95% of which are singletons. 0.36% of the sample is taken by the ten largest. The sample taken for sequencing was naive CD4+ T cells from PBMCs. The sample's cell subset or site label, in plain terms: CD45RA+ positively selected. Receptor source: a man between 18 and 35 years old in good health. Some clones in this sample may be carry-over from other donors' samples.

This chain links TRBV28 with TRBJ1-1; no clear D. The CDR3 covers 13 residues. V gave up 3 bases and J gave up 3 bases, with 8 bases separating them. CDR1 and CDR2 (germline): MDHEN, SYDVKM. CDR3 in amino acids: CASSLAPHTEAFF. The DNA for the CDR3 is TGTGCCAGCAGTTTGGCCCCGCACACTGAAGCTTTCTTT. The variable domain in full, completed from reference TRBV28 and TRBJ1-1, reads DVKVTQSSRYLVKRTGEKVFLECVQDMDHENMFWYRQDPGLGLRLIYFSYDVKMKEKGDIPEGYSVSREKKERFSLILESASTNQTSMYLCASSLAPHTEAFFGQGTRLTVV.

This clone has a single count. The chain couples TRBV27 to TRBJ2-7; 14 bases match TRBD2. Per the germline V gene, CDR1 is MNHEY and CDR2 is SMNVEV (reference sequence). This CDR3 region has 16 residues. The V and J ends lost 6 bases and 3 bases, in that order; junction bases with no gene match: 7. DNA for the CDR3: TGTGCCAGCAGCTCGGGGACTAGCGGGAGATACTACGAGCAGTACTTC. It is translated as CASSSGTSGRYYEQYF.

V gene TRBV5-5 combines with J gene TRBJ1-3; a possible D gene is TRBD1 (5 bases). This CDR3 is 15 amino acids long. Germline lookup yields CDR1 SGHKS and CDR2 YYEKEE (reference sequence). V dropped 4 bases and J dropped 4 bases, with 15 bases sitting between them. This chain's CDR3 is CASSLLGVPGNTIYF. The CDR3 DNA reads TGTGCCAGCAGCCTGTTGGGGGTCCCCGGAAACACCATATATTTT.

This chain connects TRBV28 to TRBJ2-1; D may match TRBD1 or TRBD2 (5 bases each). Germline values: CDR1 MDHEN, CDR2 SYDVKM. The CDR3 covers 13 residues. The V gene lost 6 bases and the J gene lost 3 bases, with 9 bases spanning the gap. Written as DNA, the CDR3 is TGTGCCAGCAGCGGGACCCTCTACAATGAGCAGTTCTTC. Amino acid sequence: CASSGTLYNEQFF.

CDR3 region: CSARGTGGYTF. CDR3 bases: TGCAGTGCTAGAGGCACCGGGGGCTACACCTTC. The chain joins TRBV20-1 to TRBJ1-2; no reliable D call. V was pared by 1 base and J by 8 bases, with 8 bases between. Germline CDR1 reads DFQATT; CDR2 reads SNEGSKA (reference sequence). The CDR3 spans 11 residues.

V gene TRBV15 combines with J gene TRBJ2-7, with 9 bases identical to TRBD2. Germline V lookup: CDR1 LNHNV, CDR2 YYDKDF (reference sequence). The V and J ends lost 6 bases and 4 bases, in that order; junction bases with no gene match: 19. This CDR3 has 18 amino acids. The CDR3 DNA reads TGTGCCACCAGTGATGTCTATCTAGCGGGATCCGGTGGATACGAGCAGTACTTC. Amino acid sequence: CATSDVYLAGSGGYEQYF.

The chain has TRBV5-1 and TRBJ1-1; D gene ambiguous. The CDR3 runs 13 residues. Germline CDR1 is SGHRS and CDR2 is YFSETQ. Trimming shortened V by 2 bases and J by 6 bases, and 11 bases separated the two germline ends. CDR3 DNA: TGCGCCAGCAGCTTATTCGGAGGCGCTGAAGCTTTCTTT. Protein: CASSLFGGAEAFF.